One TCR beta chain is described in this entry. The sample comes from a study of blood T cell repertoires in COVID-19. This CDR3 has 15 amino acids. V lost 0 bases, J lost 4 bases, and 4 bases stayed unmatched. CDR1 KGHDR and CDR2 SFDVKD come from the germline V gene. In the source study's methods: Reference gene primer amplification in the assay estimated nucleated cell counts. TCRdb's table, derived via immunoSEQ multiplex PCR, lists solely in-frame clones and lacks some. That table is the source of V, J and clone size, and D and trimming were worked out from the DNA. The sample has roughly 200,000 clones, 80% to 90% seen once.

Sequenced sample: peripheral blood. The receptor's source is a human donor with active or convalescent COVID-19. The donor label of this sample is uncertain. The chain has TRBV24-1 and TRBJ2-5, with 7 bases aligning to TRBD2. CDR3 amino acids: CATSDLQGGGETQYF. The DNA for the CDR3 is TGTGCCACCAGTGATTTGCAGGGCGGGGGAGAGACCCAGTACTTC.